The clone carrying this TCR gamma chain is classed as medium-sized (0.01 to 0.1%). The antigen is not known. The source of the sample is a study of Vδ1+ human thymocytes. Study-wide points: Thymic TRG and TRD repertoires appeared highly polyclonal.

RNA was extracted from the cells and then reverse transcribed. Multiplex PCR used pooled V-gene forward primers and a constant-region reverse primer to amplify CDR3s. TCRdb re-called the multiplex PCR reads through CATT. The repertoire holds 35,000 or so gamma-chain clones, with around 21% as singletons. This CDR3 has 11 residues. Germline V lookup: CDR1 VENAVY, CDR2 YDSYNSRV. V lost 0 bases to trimming and J lost 8 bases; unmatched junction nucleotides: 1. The chain joins TRGV8 to TRGJ1 or TRGJ2. The specimen was Vdelta1+ gamma-delta thymocytes from the thymus. The subset: FACS-sorted CD3+ TCRalphabeta- TCRVdelta1+ TCRVdelta2- thymocytes. This TCR was recovered from a girl less than two years old who had congenital heart surgery. The CDR3 loop is CATWDRNKKLF. The CDR3 region has the DNA TGTGCCACCTGGGATAGGAATAAGAAACTCTTT.